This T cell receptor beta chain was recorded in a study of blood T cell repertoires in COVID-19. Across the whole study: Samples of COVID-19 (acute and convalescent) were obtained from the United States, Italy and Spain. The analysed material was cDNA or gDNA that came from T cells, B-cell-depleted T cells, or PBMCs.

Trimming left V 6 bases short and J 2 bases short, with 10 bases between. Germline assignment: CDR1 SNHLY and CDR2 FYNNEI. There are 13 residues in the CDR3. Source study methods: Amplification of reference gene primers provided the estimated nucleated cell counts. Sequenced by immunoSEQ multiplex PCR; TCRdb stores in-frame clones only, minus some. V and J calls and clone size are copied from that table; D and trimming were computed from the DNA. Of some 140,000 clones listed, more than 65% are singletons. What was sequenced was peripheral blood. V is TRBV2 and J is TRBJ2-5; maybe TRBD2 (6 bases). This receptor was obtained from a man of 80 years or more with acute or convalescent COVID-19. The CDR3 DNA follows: TGTGCCAGCAGGGCCGGACTACAAGAGACCCAGTACTTC. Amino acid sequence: CASRAGLQETQYF.